Listed below are T cell receptor beta chains from one sample, sequenced in a study of blood T cell repertoires in COVID-19. TCRdb's table, derived via immunoSEQ multiplex PCR, lists solely in-frame clones and lacks some. The sample shows around 84,000 clones, 75% to 85% of them seen only once. Sequencing was performed on peripheral blood. The receptors were gathered from a man between 60 and 70 years old with COVID-19, enrolled during active disease. CDR3s include the opening cysteine and the closing phenylalanine or tryptophan. Fields, in order: D gene, V gene, clone size, J gene, CDR3 DNA, CDR3 protein. D genes are given only for firm matches. Not all rows give a size; the values are once, few, many and, for expanded clones, a class.

D: NA; V: TRBV2; size: few; J: TRBJ2-3; DNA: TGTGCCAGCAGTGCAGTAGGAGGGACAGATACGCAGTATTTT; CDR3: CASSAVGGTDTQYF
D: TRBD1; V: TRBV6-5; size: NA; J: TRBJ2-1; DNA: TGTGCCAGCAGTACCGGACAGGGGGCAGGGGAGCAGTTCTTC; CDR3: CASSTGQGAGEQFF
D: TRBD2; V: TRBV7-2; size: NA; J: TRBJ2-3; DNA: TGTGCCAGCAGAACACTAGCGGGAGGGAGCACAGATACGCAGTATTTT; CDR3: CASRTLAGGSTDTQYF
D: TRBD1; V: TRBV15; size: once; J: TRBJ2-7; DNA: TGTGCCACCAGCGGCGGCGCGGACAGGGTAATCGGCGAGCAGTACTTC; CDR3: CATSGGADRVIGEQYF
D: TRBD1; V: TRBV5-1; size: NA; J: TRBJ1-2; DNA: TGCGCCAGCAGCTTGGCCGCGAACAGGGGTGATGGCTACACCTTC; CDR3: CASSLAANRGDGYTF
D: TRBD1; V: TRBV19; size: NA; J: TRBJ2-7; DNA: TGTGCCAGTAGCACAGGGGGCCGGTCCTACGAGCAGTACTTC; CDR3: CASSTGGRSYEQYF
D: NA; V: TRBV7-8; size: NA; J: TRBJ1-4; DNA: TGTGCCAGCAGCTTAGATCCGGGGGAGGCTAATGAAAAACTGTTTTTT; CDR3: CASSLDPGEANEKLFF
D: TRBD1; V: TRBV18; size: few; J: TRBJ1-6; DNA: TGTGCCAGCTCACCCCAGGGGGGTGGCTATAATTCACCCCTCCACTTT; CDR3: CASSPQGGGYNSPLHF
D: NA; V: TRBV5-1; size: NA; J: TRBJ1-1; DNA: TGCGCCAGCGGCCTCTCAGGGGCCCCAAACACTGAAGCTTTCTTT; CDR3: CASGLSGAPNTEAFF
D: NA; V: TRBV25-1; size: NA; J: TRBJ1-2; DNA: TGTGCCAGCAGTGGTTATCGGGGCTACACCTTC; CDR3: CASSGYRGYTF
D: TRBD2; V: TRBV25-1; size: NA; J: TRBJ2-7; DNA: TGTGCCAGCACGGGACTAGCGGGAGTAATGTACGAGCAGTACTTC; CDR3: CASTGLAGVMYEQYF
D: TRBD2; V: TRBV5-1; size: NA; J: TRBJ2-2; DNA: TGCGCCAGCAGCCTGCGAGGGACTAGCGTCCCAAGTAACACCGGGGAGCTGTTTTTT; CDR3: CASSLRGTSVPSNTGELFF
D: NA; V: TRBV19; size: few; J: TRBJ1-5; DNA: TGTGCCAGTAGTATGAACGGGGAATATCAGCCCCAGCATTTT; CDR3: CASSMNGEYQPQHF
D: TRBD1; V: TRBV27; size: NA; J: TRBJ2-7; DNA: TGTGCCAGCGGAATTCCCCTCGGACAGGGCAGGGCCTACGAGCAGTACTTC; CDR3: CASGIPLGQGRAYEQYF
D: TRBD2; V: TRBV18; size: NA; J: TRBJ2-5; DNA: TGTGCCAGCTCACCCCTTGGGACTAGCGGGAGCGGAGAGACCCAGTACTTC; CDR3: CASSPLGTSGSGETQYF
D: NA; V: TRBV5-1; size: few; J: TRBJ2-5; DNA: TGCGCCAGCAGCTTAGAGGGCTCCGGGCAAGGGAGGGAGACCCAGTACTTC; CDR3: CASSLEGSGQGRETQYF
D: NA; V: TRBV6-6; size: NA; J: TRBJ2-3; DNA: TGTGCCAGCACCCCGAGGGGGGGCCGGGCAGATACGCAGTATTTT; CDR3: CASTPRGGRADTQYF
D: NA; V: TRBV19; size: once; J: TRBJ1-1; DNA: TGTGCCAGTAGTATAGATAGTCGGAGGAACACTGAAGCTTTCTTT; CDR3: CASSIDSRRNTEAFF
D: TRBD1; V: TRBV29-1; size: NA; J: TRBJ1-1; DNA: TGCAGCGTTGAAGGCGGTATATACAGGGGGCAGGGAACTGAAGCTTTCTTT; CDR3: CSVEGGIYRGQGTEAFF
D: TRBD2; V: TRBV5-4; size: NA; J: TRBJ2-7; DNA: TGTGCCAGCAGCCGGGGAGGGCTAAACTCCCATGGCGAGCAGTACTTC; CDR3: CASSRGGLNSHGEQYF
D: NA; V: TRBV6-4; size: NA; J: TRBJ2-6; DNA: TGTGCCAGCCGTGATAGCTCTGGGGCCAACGTCCTGACTTTC; CDR3: CASRDSSGANVLTF
D: NA; V: TRBV11-2; size: NA; J: TRBJ2-7; DNA: TGTGCCAGCTCCCTCCCCTACGAGCAGTACTTC; CDR3: CASSLPYEQYF
D: TRBD2; V: TRBV7-3; size: NA; J: TRBJ2-3; DNA: TGTGCCAGCAGCCCAGGGACTAGCGGTAGAGATACGCAGTATTTT; CDR3: CASSPGTSGRDTQYF
D: NA; V: TRBV5-1; size: NA; J: TRBJ2-2; DNA: TGCGCCAGCAGCTGGACGTCACAGGGGAACACCGGGGAGCTGTTTTTT; CDR3: CASSWTSQGNTGELFF
D: TRBD1; V: TRBV29-1; size: NA; J: TRBJ1-1; DNA: TGCAGCGTCAAAACAGGGGACACTGAAGCTTTCTTT; CDR3: CSVKTGDTEAFF
D: TRBD2; V: TRBV27; size: NA; J: TRBJ2-1; DNA: TGTGCCAGCAGTTTGGGGAGGGCCGGGTCTGAGCAGTTCTTC; CDR3: CASSLGRAGSEQFF
D: NA; V: TRBV7-8; size: NA; J: TRBJ1-4; DNA: TGTGCCAGCAGCTTAGAGGGGGGGGGAAATGAAAAACTGTTTTTT; CDR3: CASSLEGGGNEKLFF
D: NA; V: TRBV4-1; size: NA; J: TRBJ2-6; DNA: TGCGCCAGCAGCAGCCACAGGGATTGGGAGTCTGGGGCCAACGTCCTGACTTTC; CDR3: CASSSHRDWESGANVLTF
D: NA; V: TRBV9; size: NA; J: TRBJ1-1; DNA: TGTGCCAGCAGCGTATCTGAACAGGAGAACACTGAAGCTTTCTTT; CDR3: CASSVSEQENTEAFF
D: TRBD1; V: TRBV19; size: NA; J: TRBJ2-7; DNA: TGTGCCAGTACCTGGACAGGGAGCTCCTACGAGCAGTACTTC; CDR3: CASTWTGSSYEQYF
D: TRBD2; V: TRBV28; size: NA; J: TRBJ2-7; DNA: TGTGCCAGCAGTGTGGGCGGGGGGGCCTACGAGCAGTACTTC; CDR3: CASSVGGGAYEQYF
D: NA; V: TRBV2; size: NA; J: TRBJ1-2; DNA: TGTGCCAGCAGTGTAGGGCGAGGGAAAAGCTATGGCTACACCTTC; CDR3: CASSVGRGKSYGYTF
D: NA; V: TRBV11-1; size: NA; J: TRBJ1-1; DNA: TGTGCCAGCAGCTTCCCAGGGTCGAACACTGAAGCTTTCTTT; CDR3: CASSFPGSNTEAFF
D: TRBD1; V: TRBV6-1; size: NA; J: TRBJ1-1; DNA: TGTGCCAGCAGTGAAGACAGGGGGGCTGAAGCTTTCTTT; CDR3: CASSEDRGAEAFF
D: TRBD2; V: TRBV7-2; size: NA; J: TRBJ2-1; DNA: TGTGCCAGCAGCTCGTGGACTAGCGGGCTTTACAATGAGCAGTTCTTC; CDR3: CASSSWTSGLYNEQFF
D: NA; V: TRBV11-3; size: once; J: TRBJ2-1; DNA: TGTGCCAGCAGCTTAAGTAAGGCGGGATGGTACAATGAGCAGTTCTTC; CDR3: CASSLSKAGWYNEQFF
D: TRBD1; V: TRBV7-8; size: NA; J: TRBJ2-7; DNA: TGTGCCAGTACCGAACAGGGGCCTCGGGAGCAGTACTTC; CDR3: CASTEQGPREQYF
D: TRBD2; V: TRBV6-5; size: NA; J: TRBJ2-1; DNA: TGTGCCAGCAGTTACGTGTCGGGAGGTTACAATGAGCAGTTCTTC; CDR3: CASSYVSGGYNEQFF
D: NA; V: TRBV9; size: NA; J: TRBJ2-3; DNA: TGTGCCAGCAGCGTAGGGGGGAGGCTCCTCACAGATACGCAGTATTTT; CDR3: CASSVGGRLLTDTQYF
D: TRBD2; V: TRBV4-1; size: NA; J: TRBJ2-2; DNA: TGCGCCAGCAGCCAAGATTCAACTAGCGGGGGAGTGAACACCGGGGAGCTGTTTTTT; CDR3: CASSQDSTSGGVNTGELFF
D: TRBD2; V: TRBV6-2/TRBV6-3; size: NA; J: TRBJ2-1; DNA: TGTGCCAGCCGCCGGACTAGCGGGATGTACAATGAGCAGTTCTTC; CDR3: CASRRTSGMYNEQFF